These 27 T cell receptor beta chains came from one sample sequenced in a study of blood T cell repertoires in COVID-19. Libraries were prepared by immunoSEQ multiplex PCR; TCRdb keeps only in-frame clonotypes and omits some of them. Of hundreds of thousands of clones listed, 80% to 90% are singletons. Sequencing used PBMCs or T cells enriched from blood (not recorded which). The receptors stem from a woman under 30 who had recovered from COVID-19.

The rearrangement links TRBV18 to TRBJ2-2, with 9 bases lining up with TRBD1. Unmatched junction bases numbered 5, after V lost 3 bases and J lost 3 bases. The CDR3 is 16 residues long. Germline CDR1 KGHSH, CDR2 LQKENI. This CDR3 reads CASSPYRGPDTGELFF. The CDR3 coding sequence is TGTGCCAGCTCACCGTACAGGGGGCCGGACACCGGGGAGCTGTTTTTT.

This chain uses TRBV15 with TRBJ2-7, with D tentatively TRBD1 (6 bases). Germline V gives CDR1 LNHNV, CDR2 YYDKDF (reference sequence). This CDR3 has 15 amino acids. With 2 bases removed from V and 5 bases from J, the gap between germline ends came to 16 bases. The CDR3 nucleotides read TGTGCCACCAGCAGAAGCAGGGACACCATGCACGAGCAGTACTTC. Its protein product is CATSRSRDTMHEQYF. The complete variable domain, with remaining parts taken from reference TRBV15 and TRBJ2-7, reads DAMVIQNPRYQVTQFGKPVTLSCSQTLNHNVMYWYQQKSSQAPKLLFHYYDKDFNNEADTPDNFQSRRPNTSFCFLDIRSPGLGDTAMYLCATSRSRDTMHEQYFGPGTRLTVT.

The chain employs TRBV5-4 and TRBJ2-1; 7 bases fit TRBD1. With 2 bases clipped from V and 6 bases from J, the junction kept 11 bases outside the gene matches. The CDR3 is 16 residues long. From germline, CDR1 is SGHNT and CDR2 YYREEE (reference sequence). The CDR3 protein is CASSLGQALLINEQFF. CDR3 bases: TGTGCCAGCAGCTTAGGACAGGCCCTACTAATCAATGAGCAGTTCTTC.

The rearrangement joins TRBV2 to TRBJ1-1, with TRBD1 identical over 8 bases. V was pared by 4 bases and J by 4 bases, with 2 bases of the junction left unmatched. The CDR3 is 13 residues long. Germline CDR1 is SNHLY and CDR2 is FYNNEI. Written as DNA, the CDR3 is TGTGCCAGCAGTGGAGACAGGGGCACTGAAGCTTTCTTT. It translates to CASSGDRGTEAFF.

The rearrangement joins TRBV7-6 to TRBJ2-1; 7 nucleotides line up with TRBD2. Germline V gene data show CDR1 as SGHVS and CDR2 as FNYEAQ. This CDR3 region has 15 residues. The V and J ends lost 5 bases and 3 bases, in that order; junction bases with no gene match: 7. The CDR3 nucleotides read TGTGCCAGCAGCGGGGAGGGCCGATACTACAATGAGCAGTTCTTC. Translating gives CASSGEGRYYNEQFF.

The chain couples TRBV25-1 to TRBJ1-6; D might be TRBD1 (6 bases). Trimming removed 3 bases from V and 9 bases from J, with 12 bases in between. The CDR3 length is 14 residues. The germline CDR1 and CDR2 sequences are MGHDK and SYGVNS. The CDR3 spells CASSEPTGSSPLHF. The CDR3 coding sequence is TGTGCCAGCAGTGAGCCCACAGGGAGTTCACCCCTCCACTTT.

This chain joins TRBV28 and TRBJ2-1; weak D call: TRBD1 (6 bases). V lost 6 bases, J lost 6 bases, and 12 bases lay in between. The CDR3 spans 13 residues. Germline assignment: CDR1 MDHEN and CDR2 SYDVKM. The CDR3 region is CASSLTGLNEQFF. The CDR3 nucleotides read TGTGCCAGCAGCCTAACAGGGCTCAATGAGCAGTTCTTC.

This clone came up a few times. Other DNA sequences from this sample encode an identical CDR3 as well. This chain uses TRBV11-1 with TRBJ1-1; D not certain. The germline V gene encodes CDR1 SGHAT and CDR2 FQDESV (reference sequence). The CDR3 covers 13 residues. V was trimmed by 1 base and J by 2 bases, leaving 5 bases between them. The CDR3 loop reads CASSLELNTEAFF. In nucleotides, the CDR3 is TGTGCCAGCAGCTTAGAGCTAAACACTGAAGCTTTCTTT.

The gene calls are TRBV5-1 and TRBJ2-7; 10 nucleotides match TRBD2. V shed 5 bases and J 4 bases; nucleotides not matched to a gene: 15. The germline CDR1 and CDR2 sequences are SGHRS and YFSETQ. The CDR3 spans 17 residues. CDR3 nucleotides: TGCGCCAGCAGTCCACGAGACCAAACTAGCGGGATATACGAGCAGTACTTC. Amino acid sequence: CASSPRDQTSGIYEQYF.

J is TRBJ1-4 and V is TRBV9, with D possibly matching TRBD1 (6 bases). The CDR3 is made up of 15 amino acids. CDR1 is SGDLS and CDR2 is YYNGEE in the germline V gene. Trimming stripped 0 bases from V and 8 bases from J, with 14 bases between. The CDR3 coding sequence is TGTGCCAGCAGCGTAGGCACAGGGAGTCAGGAAAAACTGTTTTTT. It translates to CASSVGTGSQEKLFF.

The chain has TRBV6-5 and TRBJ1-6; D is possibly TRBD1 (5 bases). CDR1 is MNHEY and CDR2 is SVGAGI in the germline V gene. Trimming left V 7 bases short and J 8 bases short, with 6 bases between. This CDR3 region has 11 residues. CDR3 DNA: TGTGCCAGCAAAGGGGATTCACCCCTCCACTTT. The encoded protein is CASKGDSPLHF.

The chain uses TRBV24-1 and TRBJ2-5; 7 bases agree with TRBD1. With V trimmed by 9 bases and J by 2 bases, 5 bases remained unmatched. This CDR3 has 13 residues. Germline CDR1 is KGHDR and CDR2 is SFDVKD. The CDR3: CATQGQYQETQYF. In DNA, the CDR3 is TGTGCCACCCAGGGACAGTATCAAGAGACCCAGTACTTC.

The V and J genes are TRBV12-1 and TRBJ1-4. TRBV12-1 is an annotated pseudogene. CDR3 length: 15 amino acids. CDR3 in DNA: TGTGCCATTCGACAAGCGGCGGAGGGCAATGAAAAACTGTTTTTT. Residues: CAIRQAAEGNEKLFF.

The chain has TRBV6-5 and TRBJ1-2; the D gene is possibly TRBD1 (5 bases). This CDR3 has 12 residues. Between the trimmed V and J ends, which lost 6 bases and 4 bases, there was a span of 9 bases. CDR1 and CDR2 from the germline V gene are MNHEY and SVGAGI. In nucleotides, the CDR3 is TGTGCCAGCAGGGCGGGGACCTATGGCTACACCTTC. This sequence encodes CASRAGTYGYTF.

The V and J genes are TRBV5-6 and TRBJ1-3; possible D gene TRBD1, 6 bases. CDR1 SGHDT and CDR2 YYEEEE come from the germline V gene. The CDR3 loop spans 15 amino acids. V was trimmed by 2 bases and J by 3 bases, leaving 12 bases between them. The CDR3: CASSLFQGFGNTIYF. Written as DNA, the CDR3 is TGTGCCAGCAGCTTATTTCAGGGGTTTGGAAACACCATATATTTT.

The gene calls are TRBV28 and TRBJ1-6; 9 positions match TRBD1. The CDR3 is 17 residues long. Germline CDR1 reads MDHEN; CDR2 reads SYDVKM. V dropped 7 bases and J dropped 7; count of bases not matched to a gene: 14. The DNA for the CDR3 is TGTGCCAGCACCCCCGGGACAGGGAATCCCATCAATTCACCCCTCCACTTT. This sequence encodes CASTPGTGNPINSPLHF.

The CDR3 reads CASSFSGQGQYF. CDR3 nucleotides: TGTGCCAGCAGTTTTAGCGGGCAGGGGCAGTATTTT. The rearrangement joins TRBV28 to TRBJ2-3; the match to TRBD2 covers 7 bases. After removal of 3 bases from V and 11 bases from J, the junction contained 5 bases not matched to a gene. Germline values: CDR1 MDHEN, CDR2 SYDVKM. This CDR3 contains 12 residues.

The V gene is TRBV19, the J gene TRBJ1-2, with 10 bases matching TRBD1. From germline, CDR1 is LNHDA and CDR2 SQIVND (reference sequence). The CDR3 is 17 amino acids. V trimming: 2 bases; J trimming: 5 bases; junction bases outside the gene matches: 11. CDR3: CASSITIDRGRGYGYTF. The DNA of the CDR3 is TGTGCCAGTAGTATAACCATAGACAGGGGGCGCGGATATGGCTACACCTTC.

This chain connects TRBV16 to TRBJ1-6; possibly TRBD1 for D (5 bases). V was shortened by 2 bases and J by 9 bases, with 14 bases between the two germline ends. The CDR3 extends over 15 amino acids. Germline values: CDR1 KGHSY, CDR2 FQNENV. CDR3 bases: TGTGCCAGCAGCCAAGGTCCACAGGTGGGTTCACCCCTCCACTTT. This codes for CASSQGPQVGSPLHF.

The CDR3, as DNA: TGTGCCAGCAGCCCCACCCTACAAAGACAGGGGATATACGAGCAGTACTTC. Its translation is CASSPTLQRQGIYEQYF. The chain carries TRBV7-9 and TRBJ2-7; TRBD1 agrees at 8 bases. The trim removed 5 bases at V and 4 bases at J, leaving 16 bases unmatched. Germline loops: CDR1 SEHNR, CDR2 FQNEAQ (reference sequence). CDR3 size: 17 residues.

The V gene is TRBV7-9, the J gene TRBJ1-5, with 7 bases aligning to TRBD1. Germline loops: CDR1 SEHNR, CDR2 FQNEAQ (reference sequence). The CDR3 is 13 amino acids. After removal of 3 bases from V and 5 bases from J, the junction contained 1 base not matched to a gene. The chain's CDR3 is CASSFRGDQPQHF. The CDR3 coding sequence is TGTGCCAGCAGCTTCAGGGGGGATCAGCCCCAGCATTTT.

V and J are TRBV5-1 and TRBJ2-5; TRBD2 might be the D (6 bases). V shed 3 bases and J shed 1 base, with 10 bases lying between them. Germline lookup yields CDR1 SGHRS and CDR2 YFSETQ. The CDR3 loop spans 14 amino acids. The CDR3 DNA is TGCGCCAGCAGCTGGTCGACTAGCCAAGAGACCCAGTACTTC. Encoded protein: CASSWSTSQETQYF.

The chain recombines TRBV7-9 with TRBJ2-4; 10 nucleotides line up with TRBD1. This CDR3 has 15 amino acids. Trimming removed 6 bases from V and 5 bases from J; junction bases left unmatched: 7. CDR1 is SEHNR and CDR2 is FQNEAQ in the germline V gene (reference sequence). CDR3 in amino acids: CASSLTGQGENIQYF. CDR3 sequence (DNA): TGTGCCAGCAGTCTTACAGGACAGGGGGAAAACATTCAGTACTTC.

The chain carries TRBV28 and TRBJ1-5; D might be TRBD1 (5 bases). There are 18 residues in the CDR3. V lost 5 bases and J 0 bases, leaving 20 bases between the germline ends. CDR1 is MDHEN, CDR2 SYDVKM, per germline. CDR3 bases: TGTGCCAGCAGTCCGCGGGGCTCCCTCTCATATAGCAATCAGCCCCAGCATTTT. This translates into CASSPRGSLSYSNQPQHF. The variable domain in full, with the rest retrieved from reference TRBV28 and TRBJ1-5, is DVKVTQSSRYLVKRTGEKVFLECVQDMDHENMFWYRQDPGLGLRLIYFSYDVKMKEKGDIPEGYSVSREKKERFSLILESASTNQTSMYLCASSPRGSLSYSNQPQHFGDGTRLSIL.

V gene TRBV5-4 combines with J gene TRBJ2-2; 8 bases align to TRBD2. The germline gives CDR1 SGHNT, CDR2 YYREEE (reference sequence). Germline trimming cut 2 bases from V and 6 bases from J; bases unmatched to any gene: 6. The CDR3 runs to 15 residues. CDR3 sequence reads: CASSFFAGGPGELFF. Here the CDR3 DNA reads TGTGCCAGCAGCTTCTTTGCGGGGGGCCCCGGGGAGCTGTTTTTT.

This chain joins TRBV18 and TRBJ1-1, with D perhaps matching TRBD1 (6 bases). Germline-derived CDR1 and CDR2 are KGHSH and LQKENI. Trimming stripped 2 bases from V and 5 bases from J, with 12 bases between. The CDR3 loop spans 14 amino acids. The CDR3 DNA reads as TGTGCCAGCTCACCAGCGGGGGGCAATACTGAAGCTTTCTTT. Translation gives CASSPAGGNTEAFF.

The CDR3 is CASRQSGGFYNEQFF. The CDR3 nucleotides are TGTGCCAGCAGACAAAGCGGGGGGTTCTACAATGAGCAGTTCTTC. The chain employs TRBV6-5 and TRBJ2-1; 9 bases are a match to TRBD2. This CDR3 has 15 amino acids. Germline trimming cut 6 bases from V and 3 bases from J; bases unmatched to any gene: 6. Germline loops: CDR1 MNHEY, CDR2 SVGAGI.